The clone carrying this T cell receptor (beta chain) has ten or more counts. Both TRBC1 and TRBC2 were covered by a beta constant-region primer of two equimolar oligonucleotides. MiXCR, applied by TCRdb to the UMI-ligation and nested PCR reads, yields one record per CDR3 protein. Altogether about 85,000 distinct CDR3 sequences are present, 10% to 15% being singletons, with the ten largest covering 0.75% to 0.95%. This record comes from a study of naive and memory T cell subsets. The CDR3 sequence is 15 residues long. The V segment lost 5 bases and the J segment 2 bases; nucleotides outside the gene matches: 4. The germline V gene has CDR1 MNHEY and CDR2 SVGAGI. Alpha and beta libraries were amplified separately from the second PCR onward.

Material for sequencing was central memory CD4+ T cells from blood. This TCR came from a human donor in good health. The V and J genes are TRBV6-5 and TRBJ2-4; 9 positions match TRBD2. As DNA, the CDR3 is TGTGCCAGCAGTCGCGGGAGGGCCCCCAAAAACATTCAGTACTTC. Its protein is CASSRGRAPKNIQYF.